This entry lists 31 T cell receptor beta chains sequenced from one sample in a study of blood T cell repertoires in COVID-19 (dated by TCRdb to the early 2020s). Library preparation was by the immunoSEQ multiplex PCR assay. TCRdb re-hosts the immuneACCESS table, in-frame sequences only. Its copies lack some clones; in the studies checked, an unresolved V gene accounts for under half of them, and the cause for the rest is not known. For this sample there are around 43,000 clones; about 85% appear just once. Together, the top ten hold 25% to 35% of the sample. Sample: peripheral blood. The origin of the receptors is a woman aged 80 or over with acute or convalescent COVID-19.

The chain recombines TRBV3-1 (or the pseudogene TRBV3-2) with TRBJ2-1; 9 bases match TRBD1. Germline trimming cut 0 bases from V and 5 bases from J; bases unmatched to any gene: 5. Per the germline V gene, CDR1 is LGHDT and CDR2 is YNNKEL (reference sequence). The CDR3 is made up of 16 amino acids. The CDR3 sequence is CASSQEGTGRNNEQFF. DNA for the CDR3: TGTGCCAGCAGCCAAGAGGGGACAGGGCGGAACAATGAGCAGTTCTTC.

The rearrangement uses TRBV11-2 and TRBJ2-1; perhaps TRBD2 as D (6 bases). Trimming removed 5 bases from V and 9 bases from J, with 14 bases in between. Germline assignment: CDR1 SGHAT and CDR2 FQNNGV. The CDR3 contains 13 residues. The CDR3 region is CASSPPGSFEQFF. CDR3 nucleotide sequence: TGTGCCAGCAGCCCACCCGGGAGTTTTGAGCAGTTCTTC.

A note on this clone: This sample includes further DNA sequences coding for the same CDR3. The V call is TRBV19, the J call TRBJ2-7; 8 bases line up with TRBD1. This CDR3 spans 14 amino acids. V was pared by 6 bases and J by 2 bases, with 6 bases of the junction left unmatched. Germline loops: CDR1 LNHDA, CDR2 SQIVND (reference sequence). The DNA for the CDR3 is TGTGCCAGTAGCCCGATGACAGGGGCCTACGAGCAGTACTTC. Encoded protein: CASSPMTGAYEQYF.

The J gene is TRBJ2-5, the V gene TRBV3-1 (or the pseudogene TRBV3-2); 10 nucleotides line up with TRBD2. This CDR3 has 15 residues. V dropped 4 bases and J dropped 1; count of bases not matched to a gene: 3. Germline-derived CDR1 and CDR2 are LGHDT and YNNKEL (reference sequence). The CDR3 bases are TGTGCCAGCAGCCGCGGACTAGCGGTCCAAGAGACCCAGTACTTC. This gives the protein CASSRGLAVQETQYF.

The chain uses TRBV5-5 and TRBJ2-3, with 7 bases that match TRBD1. V lost 0 bases, J lost 3 bases, and 4 bases stayed unmatched. CDR1 is SGHKS and CDR2 is YYEKEE in the germline V gene (reference sequence). The CDR3 consists of 15 residues. CDR3 coding DNA: TGTGCCAGCAGCTTGGACAGGGGTGGTACAGATACGCAGTATTTT. This sequence encodes CASSLDRGGTDTQYF.

This chain's CDR3 is CASSFWTTYSYNEQFF. CDR3 nucleotides: TGCGCCAGCAGTTTTTGGACTACCTATTCCTACAATGAGCAGTTCTTC. The V call is TRBV5-1, the J call TRBJ2-1, with D possibly matching TRBD2 (6 bases). This CDR3 spans 16 amino acids. Trimming shortened V by 5 bases and J by 1 base, and 16 bases separated the two germline ends. CDR1 SGHRS and CDR2 YFSETQ come from the germline V gene. The variable domain in full, with the rest retrieved from reference TRBV5-1 and TRBJ2-1, is KAGVTQTPRYLIKTRGQQVTLSCSPISGHRSVSWYQQTPGQGLQFLFEYFSETQRNKGNFPGRFSGRQFSNSRSEMNVSTLELGDSALYLCASSFWTTYSYNEQFFGPGTRLTVL.

This clone has only one observation. The chain combines TRBV5-1 with TRBJ2-1; TRBD2 aligns across 8 bases. The germline V gene encodes CDR1 SGHRS and CDR2 YFSETQ. Trimming cost V 4 bases and J 1 base; bases outside gene matches: 7. The length of the CDR3 is 16 residues. Here the CDR3 reads CASSATSGISYNEQFF. The CDR3 DNA reads as TGCGCCAGCAGCGCCACTAGCGGAATTTCCTACAATGAGCAGTTCTTC.

This sequence joins TRBV18 and TRBJ1-1, with D hard to call. Germline V gene lookup returns CDR1 KGHSH and CDR2 LQKENI. CDR3 length: 12 amino acids. Between the trimmed V and J ends, which lost 3 bases and 8 bases, there was a span of 10 bases. CDR3 in amino acids: CASSPARREAFF. In DNA, the CDR3 is TGTGCCAGCTCACCTGCTCGGAGGGAAGCTTTCTTT.

This rearrangement joins TRBV2 to TRBJ2-1; 9 positions match TRBD2. V lost 5 bases to trimming and J lost 1 base; unmatched junction nucleotides: 3. Per the germline V gene, CDR1 is SNHLY and CDR2 is FYNNEI. The CDR3 is made up of 15 amino acids. In nucleotides, the CDR3 is TGTGCCAGCAGTCTAGCGGGATCTTCCTACAATGAGCAGTTCTTC. Its translation is CASSLAGSSYNEQFF. The variable domain in full, with the rest retrieved from reference TRBV2 and TRBJ2-1, is EPEVTQTPSHQVTQMGQEVILRCVPISNHLYFYWYRQILGQKVEFLVSFYNNEISEKSEIFDDQFSVERPDGSNFTLKIRSTKLEDSAMYFCASSLAGSSYNEQFFGPGTRLTVL.

The CDR3 spells CASRGYSGDNQPQHF. The CDR3 DNA reads TGTGCCAGCAGGGGCTATTCGGGAGACAATCAGCCCCAGCATTTT. This chain connects TRBV28 to TRBJ1-5; no firm D call. The CDR3 runs to 15 residues. Per the germline V gene, CDR1 is MDHEN and CDR2 is SYDVKM. The V gene lost 6 bases and the J gene lost 3 bases, with 15 bases spanning the gap.

This clone was seen more than once but under ten times. This chain joins TRBV2 and TRBJ1-5; 8 bases match TRBD1. Germline CDR1 and CDR2: SNHLY and FYNNEI. This CDR3 has 15 amino acids. V dropped 5 bases and J dropped 2; count of bases not matched to a gene: 5. The CDR3 DNA is TGTGCCAGCAGTAAGACAGGGGTTGGCAATCAGCCCCAGCATTTT. It is translated as CASSKTGVGNQPQHF.

This chain joins TRBV3-1 (or the pseudogene TRBV3-2) and TRBJ1-2; tentatively, D is TRBD1 (5 bases). Germline CDR1 is LGHDT and CDR2 is YNNKEL (reference sequence). This CDR3 has 14 residues. The V gene lost 0 bases and the J gene lost 4 bases, with 9 bases spanning the gap. CDR3 DNA sequence: TGTGCCAGCAGCCAAGAAGGGGTGCTCTATGGCTACACCTTC. It translates to CASSQEGVLYGYTF.

V is TRBV4-2 and J is TRBJ2-7, with TRBD1 matching 7 bases. Trimming took 0 bases from V and 5 from J; bases not matched to a gene: 7. Germline CDR1 LGHNA, CDR2 YNFKEQ. The CDR3 length is 15 residues. The CDR3 DNA reads TGTGCCAGCAGCCAAGAAGAAGGGGGCGCCCACGAGCAGTACTTC. It encodes CASSQEEGGAHEQYF.

In this sample, this clone turned up a few times. This rearrangement joins TRBV6-5 to TRBJ2-3, with D hard to call. The germline CDR1 and CDR2 sequences are MNHEY and SVGAGI. Trimming pared 7 bases from V and 1 base from J, leaving 9 bases between. The CDR3 is 13 residues long. Written as DNA, the CDR3 is TGTGCCAGCAAATCGAGCCGCACAGATACGCAGTATTTT. Its translation is CASKSSRTDTQYF.

This chain connects TRBV9 to TRBJ2-7; 9 bases are shared with TRBD1. Trimming cost V 0 bases and J 2 bases; bases outside gene matches: 3. Per the germline V gene, CDR1 is SGDLS and CDR2 is YYNGEE. CDR3 length: 15 amino acids. The CDR3 loop is CASSVDYRGPYEQYF. DNA of the CDR3: TGTGCCAGCAGCGTAGATTACAGGGGGCCCTACGAGCAGTACTTC.

The chain links TRBV6-1 to TRBJ1-2, with D unclear. Germline V gives CDR1 MNHNS, CDR2 SASEGT. The CDR3 covers 14 residues. Trimming shortened V by 1 base and J by 4 bases, and 10 bases separated the two germline ends. The CDR3 DNA reads TGTGCCAGCAGTGAAGGCCTACCGAGCTATGGCTACACCTTC. Translated, it gives CASSEGLPSYGYTF.

The rearrangement joins TRBV10-3 to TRBJ2-1; maybe TRBD1 (6 bases). The ends were cut back, 9 bases at V and 1 base at J, with 13 bases in the middle. The CDR3 has 14 amino acids. Germline values: CDR1 ENHRY, CDR2 SYGVKD. CDR3 in DNA: TGTGCCATTCAAGGGGGAGCTTCCTACAATGAGCAGTTCTTC. Translating gives CAIQGGASYNEQFF.

This sequence joins TRBV6-6 and TRBJ2-3, with a tentative D call TRBD2 (6 bases). CDR1 is MNHNY, CDR2 SVGAGI, per germline (reference sequence). CDR3 size: 14 residues. Trimming removed 7 bases from V and 1 base from J, with 12 bases in between. CDR3 bases: TGTGCCAGCATCCCGGGAGTCGGCACAGATACGCAGTATTTT. Amino acids: CASIPGVGTDTQYF.

The chain links TRBV10-3 to TRBJ1-2; D is unclear. Germline V gene sequence: CDR1 ENHRY, CDR2 SYGVKD. CDR3 length: 14 amino acids. V lost 8 bases, J lost 2 bases, and 15 bases lay in between. The CDR3 reads CAISMTGGNYGYTF. As DNA, the CDR3 is TGTGCCATCTCTATGACCGGCGGAAACTATGGCTACACCTTC.

The chain employs TRBV20-1 and TRBJ2-1; no clear D. The CDR3 runs 10 residues. V lost 8 bases and J 12 bases, leaving 14 bases between the germline ends. Germline V lookup: CDR1 DFQATT, CDR2 SNEGSKA (reference sequence). The CDR3 sequence is CSSPTPTQFF. The CDR3 region has the DNA TGCAGTTCGCCTACTCCCACGCAGTTCTTC.

The V gene is TRBV10-3, the J gene TRBJ1-1; 9 bases are a match to TRBD1. Germline CDR1 is ENHRY and CDR2 is SYGVKD. This CDR3 has 13 amino acids. V gave up 6 bases and J gave up 4 bases; unmatched junction bases: 3. CDR3 loop: CAIRETGGTEAFF. CDR3 bases: TGTGCCATCAGGGAGACAGGGGGCACTGAAGCTTTCTTT.

This chain uses TRBV10-3 with TRBJ2-3; 10 nucleotides line up with TRBD2. V was pared by 5 bases and J by 1 base, with 0 bases of the junction left unmatched. CDR1 is ENHRY, CDR2 SYGVKD, per germline. This CDR3 contains 14 residues. CDR3 loop: CAISSGRGTDTQYF. As DNA, the CDR3 is TGTGCCATCAGTAGCGGGAGGGGCACAGATACGCAGTATTTT.

This chain links TRBV10-3 with TRBJ2-7; weak D call: TRBD2 (7 bases). This CDR3 contains 14 residues. The V end was cut by 9 bases, the J end by 6 bases, with 21 bases between. The germline V gene encodes CDR1 ENHRY and CDR2 SYGVKD. Here the CDR3 DNA reads TGTGCCATAAAAGGGGGGGAGAGTCTTTTCGAGCAGTACTTC. Its protein product is CAIKGGESLFEQYF.

This clone was counted a single time. This chain uses TRBV18 with TRBJ2-1; TRBD2 agrees at 14 bases. CDR1 and CDR2 (germline): KGHSH, LQKENI. J was trimmed by 9 bases and V by 1 base; bases with no gene match: 5. The CDR3 is 16 residues long. The CDR3 is CASSPLTSGRAGEQFF. DNA for the CDR3: TGTGCCAGCTCACCACTGACTAGCGGGAGGGCCGGTGAGCAGTTCTTC. Variable domain in full (rest from reference TRBV18 and TRBJ2-1): NAGVMQNPRHLVRRRGQEARLRCSPMKGHSHVYWYRQLPEEGLKFMVYLQKENIIDESGMPKERFSAEFPKEGPSILRIQQVVRGDSAAYFCASSPLTSGRAGEQFFGPGTRLTVL.

This chain joins TRBV19 and TRBJ2-7, with 15 bases fitting TRBD2. V shed 8 bases and J 7 bases; nucleotides not matched to a gene: 3. Germline CDR1 and CDR2: LNHDA and SQIVND (reference sequence). The CDR3 is 13 amino acids. CDR3 DNA: TGTGCCAGTGGGACTAGCGGGAGGAAAGAGCAGTACTTC. It yields the protein CASGTSGRKEQYF.

The sample holds one count of this clone. The chain couples TRBV3-1 (or the pseudogene TRBV3-2) to TRBJ2-5; perhaps TRBD2 as D (6 bases). The CDR3 contains 16 residues. V lost 3 bases and J lost 2, with 16 bases in between. Germline V lookup: CDR1 LGHDT, CDR2 YNNKEL (reference sequence). The CDR3 spells CASSHGGLGPQETQYF. The CDR3 nucleotides read TGTGCCAGCAGCCACGGGGGATTAGGACCTCAAGAGACCCAGTACTTC.

The V and J genes are TRBV19 and TRBJ2-6; 7 bases agree with TRBD1. Germline CDR1 LNHDA, CDR2 SQIVND (reference sequence). The V and J ends lost 8 bases and 4 bases, in that order; junction bases with no gene match: 17. The CDR3 length is 18 residues. The CDR3 DNA sequence: TGTGCCAGTCGGTCGGAGACAGGGATAAGTACGGGGGCCAACGTCCTGACTTTC. This gives the protein CASRSETGISTGANVLTF.

This clone has only a few counts. The gene calls are TRBV27 and TRBJ2-2; D might be TRBD2 (6 bases). CDR1 MNHEY and CDR2 SMNVEV come from the germline V gene (reference sequence). The V end lost 6 bases, the J end lost 6 bases, and 11 bases lay between the germline ends. The CDR3 is made up of 13 amino acids. CDR3 coding DNA: TGTGCCAGCAGCTCCCTAGCGTCCGGGGAGCTGTTTTTT. It codes for CASSSLASGELFF.

V usage is TRBV5-4 and J usage is TRBJ2-1; D is perhaps TRBD1 (6 bases). The CDR3 extends over 15 amino acids. V shed 0 bases and J shed 0 bases, with 7 bases lying between them. The germline V gene has CDR1 SGHNT and CDR2 YYREEE (reference sequence). The CDR3 nucleotides are TGTGCCAGCAGCTTGGAGGACAGCTCCTACAATGAGCAGTTCTTC. This codes for CASSLEDSSYNEQFF.

This rearrangement joins TRBV19 to TRBJ1-3; D gene uncertain. This CDR3 is 14 amino acids long. Trimming took 7 bases from V and 8 from J, leaving 18 bases between them. Germline V gene data show CDR1 as LNHDA and CDR2 as SQIVND (reference sequence). The CDR3 loop is CASTNYDYSDTIYF. In DNA, the CDR3 is TGTGCCAGTACCAACTACGACTATTCAGACACCATATATTTT.

The table lists this clone with a count of one. The CDR3 nucleotides read TGTGCCAGCAACGGGCGGAGGACTGAAGCTTTCTTT. Translated, it gives CASNGRRTEAFF. V and J are TRBV7-2 and TRBJ1-1; D remains unclear. V gave up 7 bases and J gave up 5 bases, with 11 bases separating them. The CDR3 is 12 residues long. Germline values: CDR1 SGHTA, CDR2 FQGNSA. Together with reference TRBV7-2 and TRBJ1-1, the CDR3 gives the full variable domain: GAGVSQSPSNKVTEKGKDVELRCDPISGHTALYWYRQSLGQGLEFLIYFQGNSAPDKSGLPSDRFSAERTGGSVSTLTIQRTQQEDSAVYLCASNGRRTEAFFGQGTRLTVV.